The rows below give T cell receptor beta chains drawn from one sample of a study of immune evolution from preneoplasia to lung adenocarcinoma. TCRdb's copy holds only in-frame clones and misses some; the assay was immunoSEQ multiplex PCR. The data show 9,500 to 10,000 clones, 79% seen once. Sequenced input: FFPE lung adenocarcinoma in situ tissue. These receptors came from an older person with lung adenocarcinoma. CDR3s include the opening cysteine and the closing phenylalanine or tryptophan. The D gene is left open where the match is weak. Clone size is given for some rows only: seen once, a few or many times, or a class if the clone is expanded.

length	V	J	size	D	CDR3	DNA
14	TRBV15	TRBJ1-2	.	.	CATSRDSQGYGYTF	TGTGCCACCAGCAGAGATAGCCAGGGCTATGGCTACACCTTC
15	TRBV7-7	TRBJ1-3	.	.	CASSPGGSLSDTIYF	TGTGCTAGCAGCCCGGGGGGTAGCCTTTCTGACACCATATATTTT
11	TRBV20-1	TRBJ1-2	.	.	CSASGTYGYTF	TGCAGTGCTAGTGGGACCTATGGCTACACCTTC
16	TRBV4-1	TRBJ2-1	.	TRBD2	CASSAPERGVDNEQFF	TGCGCCAGCAGCGCCCCCGAGCGGGGTGTGGACAATGAGCAGTTCTTC
13	TRBV29-1	TRBJ2-7	.	.	CSVGSGRTYEQYF	TGCAGCGTGGGTTCCGGACGGACCTACGAGCAGTACTTC
16	TRBV28	TRBJ2-6	.	.	CASSFRGYSGANVLTF	TGTGCCAGCAGTTTCAGAGGATATTCTGGGGCCAACGTCCTGACTTTC
14	TRBV7-8	TRBJ1-1	.	.	CASSLGGPNTEAFF	TGTGCCAGCAGCTTAGGGGGCCCGAACACTGAAGCTTTCTTT
15	TRBV7-2	TRBJ2-5	.	.	CASSFNPGLGETQYF	TGTGCCAGCAGCTTTAATCCGGGGCTCGGGGAGACCCAGTACTTC
15	TRBV7-9	TRBJ1-4	.	.	CASSVTVGTNEKLFF	TGTGCCAGCAGCGTGACAGTGGGAACTAATGAAAAACTGTTTTTT
18	TRBV7-7	TRBJ1-4	.	TRBD1	CASNRPGQGSTTNEKLFF	TGTGCTAGCAACCGCCCGGGACAGGGAAGTACTACTAATGAAAAACTGTTTTTT
13	TRBV18	TRBJ1-2	.	.	CASSPGLIYGYTF	TGTGCCAGCTCACCAGGACTGATATATGGCTACACCTTC
11	TRBV14	TRBJ2-3	.	.	CASSQYGTQYF	TGTGCCAGCAGCCAATACGGCACGCAGTATTTT
15	TRBV7-8	TRBJ1-1	few	.	CASSPAGHRLAEAFF	TGTGCCAGCAGCCCGGCCGGACATAGGTTGGCTGAAGCTTTCTTT
16	TRBV9	TRBJ2-5	.	.	CASSAAPQRGGETQYF	TGTGCCAGCAGCGCCGCCCCTCAACGGGGCGGGGAGACCCAGTACTTC
15	TRBV7-2	TRBJ2-7	once	.	CASSLAAGGSYEQYF	TGTGCCAGCAGCTTAGCCGCAGGGGGGTCCTACGAGCAGTACTTC
13	TRBV7-8	TRBJ1-1	.	.	CASTLGGVTEAFF	TGTGCCAGCACCCTCGGGGGGGTTACTGAAGCTTTCTTT
13	TRBV5-6	TRBJ1-1	.	TRBD1	CASSLGQGAEAFF	TGTGCCAGCAGCTTAGGGCAGGGGGCTGAAGCTTTCTTT
11	TRBV20-1	TRBJ2-2	.	.	CSTRVSGELFF	TGCAGTACGAGGGTATCCGGGGAGCTGTTTTTT
15	TRBV28	TRBJ1-3	.	TRBD1	CATWGQGSSGNTIYF	TGTGCCACCTGGGGACAGGGAAGCTCTGGAAACACCATATATTTT
16	TRBV6-1	TRBJ1-6	.	TRBD1	CASSDLNFRGNSPLHF	TGTGCCAGCAGTGACCTCAATTTCAGGGGGAATTCACCCCTCCACTTT
14	TRBV30	TRBJ1-2	.	.	CAWSRLGVRYGYTF	TGTGCCTGGAGTCGATTGGGGGTTAGGTATGGCTACACCTTC
12	TRBV19	TRBJ1-5	.	.	CASSIDSGPQHF	TGTGCCAGTAGTATAGATTCGGGGCCCCAGCATTTT
13	TRBV6-5	TRBJ1-2	few	.	CASSPRGEYGYTF	TGTGCCAGCAGCCCCCGGGGGGAATATGGCTACACCTTC
15	TRBV7-2	TRBJ2-5	once	TRBD2	CASSLSAGDQETQYF	TGTGCCAGCAGCTTATCCGCGGGGGATCAAGAGACCCAGTACTTC
14	TRBV4-1	TRBJ1-2	.	TRBD1	CASSLSTGDYGYTF	TGCGCCAGCAGCCTTAGTACAGGGGACTATGGCTACACCTTC
13	TRBV4-1	TRBJ2-7	.	.	CASSQIVFYEQYF	TGCGCCAGCAGCCAGATAGTATTCTACGAGCAGTACTTC
15	TRBV15	TRBJ1-4	once	TRBD1	CATSRERTGVEKLFF	TGTGCCACCAGCAGAGAGAGGACAGGGGTAGAAAAACTGTTTTTT
12	TRBV5-8	TRBJ2-5	.	.	CASSLGRETQYF	TGTGCCAGCAGCTTGGGGAGGGAGACCCAGTACTTC
15	TRBV9	TRBJ2-3	.	TRBD2	CASSAGLAGSDTQYF	TGTGCCAGCAGCGCCGGACTAGCGGGCTCCGATACGCAGTATTTT
17	TRBV18	TRBJ1-3	.	.	CASSPSTGTYSGNTIYF	TGTGCCAGCTCACCTTCAACCGGGACATACTCTGGAAACACCATATATTTT
14	TRBV9	TRBJ2-2	.	.	CASSPGGGTGELFF	TGTGCCAGCAGCCCGGGGGGCGGCACCGGGGAGCTGTTTTTT
15	TRBV9	TRBJ2-7	.	.	CASSASGTHSYEQYF	TGTGCCAGCAGCGCCTCAGGGACACACTCCTACGAGCAGTACTTC
12	TRBV2	TRBJ2-7	.	.	CASSEYSYEQYF	TGTGCCAGCAGTGAATATTCCTACGAGCAGTACTTC
14	TRBV7-9	TRBJ2-7	.	.	CASSLEDTFWEQYF	TGTGCCAGCAGCTTAGAGGACACCTTCTGGGAGCAGTACTTC
17	TRBV2	TRBJ2-7	.	.	CASSEWSLQGGNYEQYF	TGTGCCAGCAGTGAATGGTCCTTACAGGGGGGGAATTACGAGCAGTACTTC
15	TRBV7-2	TRBJ2-3	few	TRBD2	CASSPGLSSTDTQYF	TGTGCCAGCAGCCCGGGACTATCTAGCACAGATACGCAGTATTTT
14	TRBV6-5	TRBJ1-6	.	TRBD1	CASHRGQGDSPLHF	TGTGCCAGCCACAGGGGACAGGGGGACTCACCCCTCCACTTT
18	TRBV11-1	TRBJ2-1	.	TRBD2	CASSLGAIGTSGRNEQFF	TGTGCCAGCAGCTTAGGCGCCATCGGGACTAGCGGCCGCAATGAGCAGTTCTTC
12	TRBV2	TRBJ2-1	.	.	CASMAERLEQFF	TGTGCCAGCATGGCAGAACGGCTTGAGCAGTTCTTC
12	TRBV7-2	TRBJ1-2	.	.	CASSVTGSGYTF	TGTGCCAGCAGCGTAACAGGGTCCGGCTACACCTTC
12	TRBV5-4	TRBJ2-7	.	.	CASSFGNSEQYF	TGTGCCAGCAGCTTCGGGAATTCTGAGCAGTACTTC
14	TRBV18	TRBJ2-7	.	TRBD1	CASQLGQGAYEQYF	TGTGCCAGCCAGTTAGGACAGGGGGCATACGAGCAGTACTTC
16	TRBV7-2	TRBJ1-6	.	.	CASSLLYSRGDSPLHF	TGTGCCAGCAGCTTATTGTACTCAAGGGGGGATTCACCCCTCCACTTT
16	TRBV7-9	TRBJ2-5	.	TRBD1	CASSLTGTAYQETQYF	TGTGCCAGCAGCTTAACCGGGACAGCTTACCAAGAGACCCAGTACTTC
13	TRBV11-3	TRBJ1-6	.	.	CASSLDRQGPLHF	TGTGCCAGCAGCTTAGATAGGCAAGGACCCCTCCACTTT
15	TRBV15	TRBJ2-1	.	.	CATSRDPGGHNEQFF	TGTGCCACCAGCAGAGATCCGGGGGGCCACAATGAGCAGTTCTTC
14	TRBV7-7	TRBJ2-3	.	.	CASSLTGSTDTQYF	TGTGCTAGCAGCTTAACCGGTAGCACAGATACGCAGTATTTT
15	TRBV4-1	TRBJ1-6	.	.	CASSQREGYNSPLHF	TGCGCCAGCAGCCAGAGAGAGGGGTATAATTCACCCCTCCACTTT
12	TRBV30	TRBJ1-4	.	.	CAWSVLREKLFF	TGTGCCTGGAGTGTATTGCGCGAAAAACTGTTTTTT
15	TRBV5-1	TRBJ1-2	.	TRBD1	CASSSLGQGRNGYTF	TGCGCCAGCAGCTCGCTGGGACAGGGGAGGAATGGCTACACCTTC